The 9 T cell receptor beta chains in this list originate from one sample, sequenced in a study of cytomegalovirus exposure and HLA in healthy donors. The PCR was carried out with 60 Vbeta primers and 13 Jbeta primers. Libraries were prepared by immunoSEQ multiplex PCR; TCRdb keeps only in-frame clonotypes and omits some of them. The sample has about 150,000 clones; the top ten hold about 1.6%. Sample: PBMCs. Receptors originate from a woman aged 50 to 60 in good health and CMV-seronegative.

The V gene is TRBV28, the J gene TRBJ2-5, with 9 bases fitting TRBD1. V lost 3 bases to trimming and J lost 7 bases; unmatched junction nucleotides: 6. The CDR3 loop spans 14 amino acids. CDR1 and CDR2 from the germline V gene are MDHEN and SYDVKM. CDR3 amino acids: CASSLGQGDGTQYF. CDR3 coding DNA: TGTGCCAGCAGTTTGGGACAGGGCGACGGGACCCAGTACTTC.

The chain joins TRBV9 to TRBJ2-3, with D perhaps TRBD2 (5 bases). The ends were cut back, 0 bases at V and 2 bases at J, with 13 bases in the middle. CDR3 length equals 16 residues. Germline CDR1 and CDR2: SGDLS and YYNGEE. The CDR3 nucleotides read TGTGCCAGCAGCGTAGGGGCGGGCGCGACCACAGATACGCAGTATTTT. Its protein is CASSVGAGATTDTQYF.

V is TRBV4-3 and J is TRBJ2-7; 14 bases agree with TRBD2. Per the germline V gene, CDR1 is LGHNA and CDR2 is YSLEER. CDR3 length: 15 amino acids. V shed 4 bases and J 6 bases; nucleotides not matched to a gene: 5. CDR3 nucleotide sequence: TGCGCCAGCAGCCTAGGACTAGCGGGAGGTGGCGAGCAGTACTTC. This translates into CASSLGLAGGGEQYF.

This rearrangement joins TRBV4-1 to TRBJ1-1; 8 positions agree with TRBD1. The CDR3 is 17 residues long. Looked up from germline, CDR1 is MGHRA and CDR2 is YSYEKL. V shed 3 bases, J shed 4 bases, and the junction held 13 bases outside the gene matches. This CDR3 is CASSQLKGAGGPTEAFF. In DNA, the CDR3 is TGCGCCAGCAGCCAGTTAAAGGGGGCAGGGGGCCCCACTGAAGCTTTCTTT.

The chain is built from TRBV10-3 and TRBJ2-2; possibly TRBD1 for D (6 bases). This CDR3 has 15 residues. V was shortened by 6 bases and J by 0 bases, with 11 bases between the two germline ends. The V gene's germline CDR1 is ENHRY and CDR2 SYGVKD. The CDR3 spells CAISDGTTNTGELFF. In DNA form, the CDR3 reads TGTGCCATCAGCGATGGGACAACGAACACCGGGGAGCTGTTTTTT.

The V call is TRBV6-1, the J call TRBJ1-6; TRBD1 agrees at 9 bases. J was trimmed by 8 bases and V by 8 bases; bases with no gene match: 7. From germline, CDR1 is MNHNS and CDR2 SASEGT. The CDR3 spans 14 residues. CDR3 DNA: TGTGCCAGCGGTGGGACAGGGATTGATTCACCCCTCCACTTT. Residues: CASGGTGIDSPLHF.

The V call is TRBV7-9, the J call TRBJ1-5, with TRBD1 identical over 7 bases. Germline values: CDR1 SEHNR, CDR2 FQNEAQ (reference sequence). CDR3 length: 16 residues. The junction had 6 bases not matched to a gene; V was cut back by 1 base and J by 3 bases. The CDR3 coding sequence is TGTGCCAGCAGCTTAGTCGGGCAGGGGGTCAATCAGCCCCAGCATTTT. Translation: CASSLVGQGVNQPQHF.

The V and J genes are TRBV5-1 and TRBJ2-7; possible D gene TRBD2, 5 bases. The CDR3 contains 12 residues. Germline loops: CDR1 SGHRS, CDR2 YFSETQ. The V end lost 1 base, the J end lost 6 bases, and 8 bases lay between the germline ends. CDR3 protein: CASSLTGSEQYF. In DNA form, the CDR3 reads TGCGCCAGCAGCTTGACGGGGTCCGAGCAGTACTTC.

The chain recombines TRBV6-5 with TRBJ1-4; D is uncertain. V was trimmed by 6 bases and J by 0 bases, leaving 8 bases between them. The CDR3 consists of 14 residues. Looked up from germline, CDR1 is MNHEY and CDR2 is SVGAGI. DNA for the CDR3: TGTGCCAGCAGATTCTCCGCAACTAATGAAAAACTGTTTTTT. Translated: CASRFSATNEKLFF.